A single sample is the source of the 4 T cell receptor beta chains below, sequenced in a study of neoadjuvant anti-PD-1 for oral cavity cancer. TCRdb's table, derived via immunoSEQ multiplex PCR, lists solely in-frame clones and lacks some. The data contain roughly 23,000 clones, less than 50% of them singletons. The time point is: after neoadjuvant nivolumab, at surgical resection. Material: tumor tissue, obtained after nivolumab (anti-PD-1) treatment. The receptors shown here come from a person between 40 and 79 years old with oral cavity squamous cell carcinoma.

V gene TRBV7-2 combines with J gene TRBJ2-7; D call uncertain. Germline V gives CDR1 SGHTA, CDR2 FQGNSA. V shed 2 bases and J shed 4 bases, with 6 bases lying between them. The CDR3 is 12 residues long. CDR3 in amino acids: CASSLSPYEQYF. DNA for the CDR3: TGTGCCAGCAGCTTAAGTCCGTACGAGCAGTACTTC.

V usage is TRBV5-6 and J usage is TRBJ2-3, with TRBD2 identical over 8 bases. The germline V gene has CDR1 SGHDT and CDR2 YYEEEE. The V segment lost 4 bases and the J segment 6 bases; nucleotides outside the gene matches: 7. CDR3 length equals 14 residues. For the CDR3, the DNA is TGTGCCAGCAGCCAGGGACTAGGCCCTGATACGCAGTATTTT. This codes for CASSQGLGPDTQYF.

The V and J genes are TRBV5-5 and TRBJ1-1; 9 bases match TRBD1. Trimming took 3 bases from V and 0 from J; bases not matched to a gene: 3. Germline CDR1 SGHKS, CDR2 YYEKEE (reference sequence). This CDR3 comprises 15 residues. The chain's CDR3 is CASSWGTGMNTEAFF. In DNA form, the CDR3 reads TGTGCCAGCAGCTGGGGGACAGGGATGAACACTGAAGCTTTCTTT.

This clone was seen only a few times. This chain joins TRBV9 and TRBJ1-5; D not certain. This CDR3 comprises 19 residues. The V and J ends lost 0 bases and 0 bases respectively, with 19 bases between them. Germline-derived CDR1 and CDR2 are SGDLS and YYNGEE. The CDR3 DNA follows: TGTGCCAGCAGCGTAGGAGCCCCTGGAGTGGTCTATAGCAATCAGCCCCAGCATTTT. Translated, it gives CASSVGAPGVVYSNQPQHF.